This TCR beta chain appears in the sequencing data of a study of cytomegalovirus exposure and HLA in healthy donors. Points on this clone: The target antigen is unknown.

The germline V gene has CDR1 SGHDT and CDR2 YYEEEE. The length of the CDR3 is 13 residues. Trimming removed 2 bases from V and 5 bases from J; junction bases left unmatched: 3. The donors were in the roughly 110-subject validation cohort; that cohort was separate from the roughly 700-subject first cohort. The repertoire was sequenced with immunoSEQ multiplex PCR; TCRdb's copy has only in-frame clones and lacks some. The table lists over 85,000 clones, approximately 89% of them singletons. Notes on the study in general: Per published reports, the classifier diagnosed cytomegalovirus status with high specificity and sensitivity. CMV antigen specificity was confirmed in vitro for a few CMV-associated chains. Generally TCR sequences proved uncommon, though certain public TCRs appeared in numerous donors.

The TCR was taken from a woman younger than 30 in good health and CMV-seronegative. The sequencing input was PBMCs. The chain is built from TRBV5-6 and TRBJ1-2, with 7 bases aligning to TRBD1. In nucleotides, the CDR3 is TGTGCCAGCAGCTTCCGGACAGGATATGGCTACACCTTC. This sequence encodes CASSFRTGYGYTF.